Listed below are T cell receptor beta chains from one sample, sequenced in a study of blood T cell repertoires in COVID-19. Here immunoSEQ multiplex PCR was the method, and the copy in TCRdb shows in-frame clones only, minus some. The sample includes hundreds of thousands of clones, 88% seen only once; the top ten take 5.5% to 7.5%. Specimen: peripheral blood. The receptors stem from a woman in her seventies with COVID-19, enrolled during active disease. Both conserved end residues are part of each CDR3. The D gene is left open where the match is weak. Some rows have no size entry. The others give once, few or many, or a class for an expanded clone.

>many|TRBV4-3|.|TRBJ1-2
CASSQDPIYGYTF
TGCGCCAGCAGCCAAGATCCCATTTATGGCTACACCTTC
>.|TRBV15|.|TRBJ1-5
CATSRSETVEPQHF
TGTGCCACCAGCAGATCAGAGACAGTGGAGCCCCAGCATTTT
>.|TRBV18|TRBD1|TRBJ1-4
CASSPGQGGEKLFF
TGTGCCAGCTCACCGGGACAGGGGGGTGAAAAACTGTTTTTT
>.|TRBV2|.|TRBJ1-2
CASSEQGSVRGYTF
TGTGCCAGCAGTGAGCAGGGTAGTGTTCGGGGCTACACCTTC
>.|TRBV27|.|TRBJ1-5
CASRKDSSPPQHF
TGTGCCAGCAGAAAGGACAGCTCCCCGCCCCAGCATTTT
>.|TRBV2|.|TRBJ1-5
CASRTDSNQPQHF
TGTGCCAGCAGGACTGATAGCAATCAGCCCCAGCATTTT
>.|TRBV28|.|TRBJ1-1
CASSFLYTEAFF
TGTGCCAGCAGTTTTCTCTACACTGAAGCTTTCTTT
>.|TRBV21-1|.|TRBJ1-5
CASSTGGCRQGRDQPQHF
TGTGCCAGCAGCACCGGGGGGTGCCGACAGGGGAGAGATCAGCCCCAGCATTTT
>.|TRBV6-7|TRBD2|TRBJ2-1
CASSYSKVAGQPEDNEQFF
TGTGCCAGCAGTTACTCGAAAGTAGCGGGGCAGCCAGAAGACAATGAGCAGTTCTTC
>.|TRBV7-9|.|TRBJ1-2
CASSLAMDGGGYTF
TGTGCCAGCAGCTTAGCGATGGACGGGGGTGGCTACACCTTC
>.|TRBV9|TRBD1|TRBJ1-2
CASRAQGAFYGYTF
TGTGCCAGCAGGGCACAGGGGGCCTTCTATGGCTACACCTTC
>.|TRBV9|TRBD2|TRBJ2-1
CASSALAGGSYNEQFF
TGTGCCAGCAGCGCACTAGCGGGAGGGTCCTACAATGAGCAGTTCTTC
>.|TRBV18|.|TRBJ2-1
CASSPPEPGYNEQFF
TGTGCCAGCTCACCACCTGAGCCGGGCTACAATGAGCAGTTCTTC
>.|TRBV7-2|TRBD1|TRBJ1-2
CASTLGQGNYGYTF
TGTGCCAGCACACTGGGACAGGGGAACTATGGCTACACCTTC
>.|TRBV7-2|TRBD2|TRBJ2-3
CASSFTSGGPSTDTQYF
TGTGCCAGCAGCTTTACCAGCGGGGGGCCTAGCACAGATACGCAGTATTTT
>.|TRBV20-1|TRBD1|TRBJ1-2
CSAQGAPVYTF
TGCAGTGCTCAGGGGGCGCCCGTATACACCTTC
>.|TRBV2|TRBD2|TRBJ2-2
CASSFSGGANTGELFF
TGTGCCAGCAGCTTTAGCGGGGGAGCGAACACCGGGGAGCTGTTTTTT